The subject of this entry is one T cell receptor (beta chain). The treatment denotes: randomized to nivolumab then ipilimumab (arm A) or the reverse (arm B). None of the patients previously received DNA-damaging chemotherapy. Sorted cells were live CD3+CD8+, lacking CD19 and CD56, from PBMCs. The CDR3 is made up of 14 amino acids. The J segment lost 8 bases and the V segment lost 2 bases, leaving 7 bases of the junction unmatched. Germline CDR1 and CDR2: MNHEY and SVGAGI. The data were obtained in a study of sequential checkpoint blockade in melanoma. Study as a whole: First-line arms were nivolumab then ipilimumab, or the reverse, randomized 1:1. After both sequences, patients received maintenance nivolumab.

Method: immunoSEQ multiplex PCR; TCRdb's copy keeps in-frame clones and lacks some. Here the sample spans 10,000 to 15,000 clones, approximately 62% being singletons. This receptor was obtained from a human donor with melanoma. The rearrangement uses TRBV6-5 and TRBJ1-2; TRBD1 matches at 8 bases. Source: CD8+ T cells sorted from blood (inferred from file names), taken from a patient given nivolumab and ipilimumab in sequence. In DNA form, the CDR3 reads TGTGCCAGCAGTTACAGTAGGACAGGGCGCGGCTACACCTTC. It codes for CASSYSRTGRGYTF.